The 26 T cell receptor beta chains in this list originate from one sample, sequenced in a study of CD8+CD57+ T cells in acquired aplastic anemia. TCR beta VDJ and CDR3 profiles were obtained from a genomic DNA template. TCRdb reprocessed the reads via MiXCR and lists one record per CDR3 protein. The table includes a few hundred thousand distinct CDR3 sequences, roughly 55% detected once. The source material was sorted CD4+, CD8+, or CD8+CD57+ T cells (not recorded which) from PBMCs. The receptors originated from a human donor in good health.

The chain recombines TRBV29-1 with TRBJ2-1; 9 bases align to TRBD2. The CDR3 sequence is 15 residues long. Trimming at V came to 8 bases and at J to 4 bases, leaving 12 bases not matched to a gene. Germline-derived CDR1 and CDR2 are SQVTM and ANQGSEA. The CDR3 nucleotides are TGCAGCTCCACCGGAAGCGGGGGGTTTTACAATGAGCAGTTCTTC. This codes for CSSTGSGGFYNEQFF.

The table lists this clonotype with many counts. The chain is built from TRBV7-3 and TRBJ1-1; D is unclear. This CDR3 comprises 15 residues. Germline-derived CDR1 and CDR2 are SGHTA and FQGTGA. V dropped 5 bases and J dropped 0 bases, with 13 bases sitting between them. CDR3 nucleotides: TGTGCCAGCAGCCCCGGCACGAACTTGAACACTGAAGCTTTCTTT. Translating gives CASSPGTNLNTEAFF.

The chain couples TRBV10-1 to TRBJ1-6, with D unresolved. Germline values: CDR1 WNHNN, CDR2 SYGVQD (reference sequence). The CDR3 extends over 15 amino acids. The V end lost 6 bases, the J end lost 9 bases, and 18 bases lay between the germline ends. The CDR3 bases are TGCGCCAGCAGCGTCTCCGGGGTTCAGGTTTCACCCCTCCACTTT. Its protein product is CASSVSGVQVSPLHF.

The rearrangement uses TRBV7-3 and TRBJ2-1; 7 nucleotides match TRBD2. CDR1 is SGHTA and CDR2 is FQGTGA in the germline V gene. The CDR3 has 16 residues. V lost 10 bases, J lost 7 bases, and 19 bases stayed unmatched. The chain's CDR3 is CATSAPAAGTRNEQFF. CDR3 nucleotide sequence: TGTGCCACCAGTGCCCCTGCAGCGGGAACTAGGAATGAGCAGTTCTTC.

The genes are TRBV20-1 and TRBJ1-2; D remains unclear. The CDR3 is 10 residues long. CDR1 is DFQATT, CDR2 SNEGSKA, per germline (reference sequence). Trimming cost V 3 bases and J 8 bases, with 7 bases left between them. The CDR3 region is CSASFTGYTF. CDR3 DNA: TGCAGTGCTAGTTTTACCGGCTACACCTTC.

This clonotype has only one observation. CDR3 sequence: CATRTAGPHYGYTF. DNA for the CDR3: TGTGCCACCAGGACCGCGGGACCTCACTATGGCTACACCTTC. The V call is TRBV24-1, the J call TRBJ1-2; D perhaps matches TRBD1 (5 bases). The CDR3 is made up of 14 amino acids. Germline V gene lookup returns CDR1 KGHDR and CDR2 SFDVKD. V was pared by 7 bases and J by 3 bases, with 14 bases between.

Details on this clonotype: Relative to the germline gene, one junction end is altered; a read error may explain this. The chain recombines TRBV7-3 with TRBJ2-7; D gene ambiguous. There are 14 residues in the CDR3. Germline CDR1 SGHTA, CDR2 FQGTGA. CDR3 DNA: TGTGCTAGCAGCCCCTCGTTCGGGTCCTACGAGCAGTACTTC. Translation: CASSPSFGSYEQYF.

The chain is built from TRBV19 and TRBJ1-5, with no clear D. Germline V CDR1 and CDR2: LNHDA, SQIVND (reference sequence). V gave up 3 bases and J gave up 2 bases, with 5 bases separating them. The CDR3 runs 13 residues. The CDR3 protein is CASSISGNQPQHF. CDR3 DNA sequence: TGTGCCAGTAGTATCTCGGGCAATCAGCCCCAGCATTTT.

CDR3 sequence: CASSIFGSDTQYF. CDR3 nucleotides: TGTGCCAGTAGTATATTCGGGTCAGATACGCAGTATTTT. The V call is TRBV19, the J call TRBJ2-3; D is ambiguous. CDR1 is LNHDA and CDR2 is SQIVND in the germline V gene (reference sequence). V lost 2 bases to trimming and J lost 4 bases, with 7 bases between them. CDR3 size: 13 residues.

This chain joins TRBV11-2 and TRBJ2-7, with TRBD2 matching over 12 bases. The CDR3 is made up of 16 amino acids. Germline CDR1 SGHAT, CDR2 FQNNGV. Trimming took 1 base from V and 9 from J; bases not matched to a gene: 10. The CDR3 protein is CASSLAASGGAGRQYF. The CDR3 coding sequence is TGTGCCAGCAGCTTAGCGGCTAGCGGGGGGGCGGGGCGGCAGTACTTC.

This clonotype is deemed medium-sized. The chain is built from TRBV6-4 and TRBJ1-6; TRBD1 matches 9 bases. V lost 4 bases to trimming and J lost 5 bases; unmatched junction nucleotides: 3. CDR1 and CDR2 from the germline V gene are MRHNA and SNTAGT. This CDR3 region has 15 residues. The CDR3 nucleotides read TGTGCCAGCAGTGCAAGACAGGGGGATAATTCACCCCTCCACTTT. It translates to CASSARQGDNSPLHF.

The chain links TRBV24-1 to TRBJ1-1; D gene uncertain. CDR3 size: 15 residues. V dropped 5 bases and J dropped 3 bases, with 15 bases sitting between them. Germline values: CDR1 KGHDR, CDR2 SFDVKD. As DNA, the CDR3 is TGTGCCACCAGTGGTGCGGATCTCTCGGACACTGAAGCTTTCTTT. Protein: CATSGADLSDTEAFF.

For this clonotype: The junction does not match germline at one end; this may be a read error. V and J are TRBV12-3 or TRBV12-4 and TRBJ2-7; maybe TRBD2 (5 bases). There are 14 residues in the CDR3. In DNA form, the CDR3 reads TGTGCCATCAGTGAAGGAGCGGTTGAGGACGAGCAGTACTTC. Protein: CAISEGAVEDEQYF.

The genes are TRBV12-3 or TRBV12-4 and TRBJ2-2; D is uncertain. The CDR3 totals 13 residues. Between the trimmed V and J ends, which lost 6 bases and 6 bases, there was a span of 11 bases. The CDR3 nucleotides read TGTGCCAGCAGCTTAAGTCCGGCCGGGGAGCTGTTTTTT. This sequence encodes CASSLSPAGELFF.

This clonotype was picked up many times. V usage is TRBV11-2 and J usage is TRBJ2-7, with D maybe TRBD1 (5 bases). The V gene lost 4 bases and the J gene lost 2 bases, with 12 bases spanning the gap. The CDR3 spans 14 residues. Germline V gene sequence: CDR1 SGHAT, CDR2 FQNNGV. For the CDR3, the DNA is TGTGCCAGCAGCTCGCAGGGAAAACCCTACGAGCAGTACTTC. It encodes CASSSQGKPYEQYF.

V is TRBV19 and J is TRBJ1-1; 7 bases line up with TRBD1. The trim removed 9 bases at V and 0 bases at J, leaving 4 bases unmatched. Germline CDR1 reads LNHDA; CDR2 reads SQIVND (reference sequence). The length of the CDR3 is 13 residues. The DNA of the CDR3 is TGTGCCAGCTGGGGACAGATGAACACTGAAGCTTTCTTT. Translating gives CASWGQMNTEAFF.

This clonotype was recorded many times. The V gene is TRBV5-5, the J gene TRBJ2-2; D is uncertain. Germline V lookup: CDR1 SGHKS, CDR2 YYEKEE (reference sequence). V was clipped by 4 bases and J by 8 bases, with 18 bases between them. This CDR3 is 15 amino acids long. The CDR3 is CASSTSRWVSGELFF. The CDR3 region has the DNA TGTGCCAGCAGCACGAGTCGGTGGGTTTCGGGGGAGCTGTTTTTT.

V gene TRBV7-9 combines with J gene TRBJ1-2, with 7 bases identical to TRBD1. The CDR3 covers 14 residues. Germline V lookup: CDR1 SEHNR, CDR2 FQNEAQ (reference sequence). Trimming removed 6 bases from V and 0 bases from J; junction bases left unmatched: 4. The CDR3 nucleotides are TGTGCCAGCAGACCGACAGGGACTAACTATGGCTACACCTTC. Protein: CASRPTGTNYGYTF.

This chain's CDR3 is CASSFGATYEQYF. The DNA of the CDR3 is TGTGCCAGCAGCTTTGGAGCAACCTACGAGCAGTACTTC. The chain carries TRBV5-6 and TRBJ2-7; unclear D gene. Germline V lookup: CDR1 SGHDT, CDR2 YYEEEE. The CDR3 spans 13 residues. Deletions cut 2 bases from V and 2 bases from J, with 8 bases between.

The chain employs TRBV7-3 and TRBJ1-2, with D unclear. The germline V gene encodes CDR1 SGHTA and CDR2 FQGTGA. The ends were cut back, 5 bases at V and 8 bases at J, with 9 bases in the middle. The CDR3 is 11 amino acids. The CDR3 region is CASSQIGGYTF. CDR3 coding DNA: TGTGCCAGCAGCCAAATCGGGGGCTACACCTTC.

On this clonotype: A read error may be the cause here, since a much bigger clone is one base away. V and J are TRBV20-1 and TRBJ1-1; D may be TRBD1 (5 bases). The germline V gene has CDR1 DFQATT and CDR2 SNEGSKA (reference sequence). CDR3 length equals 14 residues. The CDR3 DNA sequence: TGCAGCCAAGAACAGACAGATGCGAACACTGAAGCTCTCTTT. It encodes CSQEQTDANTEALF.

This clonotype was seen once. V and J are TRBV10-3 and TRBJ1-2; possible D gene TRBD1, 5 bases. V lost 2 bases and J 7 bases, leaving 11 bases between the germline ends. CDR3 length: 13 amino acids. Germline V gene sequence: CDR1 ENHRY, CDR2 SYGVKD. The CDR3 DNA follows: TGTGCCATCAGTGAGGACAGACGGGGTGGCTACACCTTC. Translation gives CAISEDRRGGYTF.

The chain has TRBV2 and TRBJ2-5; 8 nucleotides match TRBD2. J lost 5 bases, V lost 10 bases, and 15 bases had no gene match. CDR1 and CDR2 from the germline V gene are SNHLY and FYNNEI. This CDR3 has 15 residues. Here the CDR3 DNA reads TGTGCCATCAAGGTCAGGGGACTAGTCGGGGAGACCCAGTACTTC. Amino acids: CAIKVRGLVGETQYF.

The chain links TRBV2 to TRBJ2-2; no clear D. Germline V gene sequence: CDR1 SNHLY, CDR2 FYNNEI. This CDR3 comprises 15 residues. Trimming pared 7 bases from V and 0 bases from J, leaving 12 bases between. The DNA of the CDR3 is TGTGCCAGCAAAGAGCAGGCTTCGAACACCGGGGAGCTGTTTTTT. Translation: CASKEQASNTGELFF.

The chain links TRBV2 to TRBJ2-7, with 7 bases matching TRBD1. The CDR3 sequence is 14 residues long. The germline V gene encodes CDR1 SNHLY and CDR2 FYNNEI. V lost 6 bases and J lost 0; bases outside the gene matches: 5. The CDR3 DNA follows: TGTGCCAGCAGAGGGACAGACTTCTCCTACGAGCAGTACTTC. Its translation is CASRGTDFSYEQYF.

The rearrangement links TRBV7-3 to TRBJ1-3; TRBD1 matches at 11 bases. The trim removed 5 bases at V and 2 bases at J, leaving 5 bases unmatched. This CDR3 is built from 16 residues. Germline CDR1 SGHTA, CDR2 FQGTGA. The CDR3 region is CASSREGQGAGNTIYF. The CDR3 coding sequence is TGTGCCAGCAGCCGTGAGGGACAGGGGGCTGGAAACACCATATATTTT.